This T cell receptor beta chain was observed in a study of T cells in localized non-small cell lung cancer. There are a few counts of this clone. The antigen remains undetermined. V lost 6 bases and J 6 bases, leaving 9 bases between the germline ends. In germline, CDR1 is KGHSH, CDR2 LQKENI. The CDR3 has 12 amino acids. Study-wide points: Clonality of T cells reached its maximum in uninvolved adjacent lung, surpassing tumor. Sequencing was restricted to one tumor region; therefore, heterogeneity remains possible.

TCRdb keeps only in-frame clones here, not all; method: immunoSEQ multiplex PCR. The table has around 5,100 clones, approximately 82% seen once. V and J are TRBV18 and TRBJ1-5; perhaps TRBD1 as D (5 bases). The sequence derives from a female donor of 60 years or more with stage II lung adenocarcinoma. The specimen comprised peripheral blood mononuclear cells, sampled before any cancer treatment. CDR3: CASSLTGQPQHF. The DNA of the CDR3 is TGTGCCAGCTCCCTCACAGGTCAGCCCCAGCATTTT.